This T cell receptor (beta chain) was retrieved from a study of cytomegalovirus exposure and HLA in healthy donors. PCR employed 60 Vbeta and 13 Jbeta primers. The data were produced by immunoSEQ multiplex PCR, yet TCRdb's version contains in-frame clones alone and is incomplete. The sample lists 160,000 or so clones; roughly 80% were seen once. Notes on the study in general: Upon later analysis, TCR association rates were observed to vary by HLA locus, being highest for DRB1 and lowest for HLA-C. TCR beta sequences reportedly predicted most subjects' HLA-A and HLA-B alleles accurately. CMV serostatus was the only immune exposure information that was available.

Points on this clone: Its target is unknown. At the DNA level, this CDR3 is encoded by other sequences in the same sample as well.

The germline V and J ends were trimmed by 5 bases and 2 bases, with 12 bases remaining between them. This CDR3 is 14 amino acids long. CDR1 SGHTA and CDR2 FQGTGA come from the germline V gene. The origin of this receptor is a man younger than 35 in good health and CMV-seronegative. The chain is built from TRBV7-3 and TRBJ1-1; D is possibly TRBD1 (5 bases). The specimen was PBMCs. CDR3 residues: CASSLGAGNTEAFF. The CDR3 region has the DNA TGTGCCAGCAGCCTAGGGGCAGGTAACACTGAAGCTTTCTTT.